This passage covers 23 T cell receptor beta chains from one sample sequenced in a study of blood T cell repertoires in COVID-19. Generated by immunoSEQ multiplex PCR, the TCRdb table keeps only in-frame clones and is missing some. The data contain around 260,000 clones, around 81% of them singletons. The sample consisted of peripheral blood. The origin of the receptors is a person aged 70 to 80 with COVID-19, enrolled during active disease.

CDR3 protein: CASSLGQGLSYEQYF. The CDR3 nucleotides read TGTGCCAGCAGTCTAGGACAGGGCCTGTCCTACGAGCAGTACTTC. V and J are TRBV28 and TRBJ2-7, with 8 bases fitting TRBD1. The V and J ends lost 5 bases and 1 base, in that order; junction bases with no gene match: 7. Germline V gene lookup returns CDR1 MDHEN and CDR2 SYDVKM. The CDR3 extends over 15 amino acids.

This chain uses TRBV3-1 (or the pseudogene TRBV3-2) with TRBJ1-5; a weak D match, TRBD1 (6 bases). This CDR3 contains 16 residues. Deletions cut 4 bases from V and 3 bases from J, with 16 bases between. Germline-derived CDR1 and CDR2 are LGHDT and YNNKEL (reference sequence). The CDR3 loop is CASSPGQRTSNQPQHF. In DNA form, the CDR3 reads TGTGCCAGCAGCCCTGGACAGCGGACATCCAATCAGCCCCAGCATTTT.

V is TRBV5-4 and J is TRBJ1-2, with a tentative D call TRBD1 (5 bases). The V gene's germline CDR1 is SGHNT and CDR2 YYREEE (reference sequence). V was clipped by 3 bases and J by 6 bases, with 15 bases between them. The CDR3 runs to 14 residues. CDR3 sequence: CASSYLGGDHGYTF. DNA of the CDR3: TGTGCCAGCAGCTACCTTGGGGGGGACCATGGCTACACCTTC.

This chain uses TRBV6-5 with TRBJ1-2, with 9 bases identical to TRBD1. The CDR3 extends over 13 amino acids. Germline-derived CDR1 and CDR2 are MNHEY and SVGAGI. The junction had 6 bases not matched to a gene; V was cut back by 6 bases and J by 7 bases. The CDR3 DNA reads TGTGCCAGCAGATTAAAGACAGGGGGTGGCTACACCTTC. As protein: CASRLKTGGGYTF.

About this clone itself: Other nucleotide sequences in the sample specify the same CDR3. The chain carries TRBV5-1 and TRBJ1-1; D remains unclear. CDR1 is SGHRS and CDR2 is YFSETQ in the germline V gene. Trimming took 0 bases from V and 2 from J, leaving 5 bases between them. There are 13 residues in the CDR3. CDR3 residues: CASSLGLNTEAFF. The CDR3 bases are TGCGCCAGCAGCTTGGGACTTAACACTGAAGCTTTCTTT.

This chain connects TRBV19 to TRBJ2-5, with TRBD1 as a possible D gene (6 bases). Trimming took 7 bases from V and 2 from J, leaving 11 bases between them. CDR1 is LNHDA, CDR2 SQIVND, per germline (reference sequence). CDR3 length equals 13 residues. The CDR3 nucleotides are TGTGCCAGTAAGTCAAGGGGGCAAGAGACCCAGTACTTC. Protein: CASKSRGQETQYF. Full variable domain (missing parts from reference TRBV19 and TRBJ2-5): DGGITQSPKYLFRKEGQNVTLSCEQNLNHDAMYWYRQDPGQGLRLIYYSQIVNDFQKGDIAEGYSVSREKKESFPLTVTSAQKNPTAFYLCASKSRGQETQYFGPGTRLLVL.

This clone has a handful of counts. CDR3 DNA sequence: TGTGCCAGCAGTGAAGGGACAGTTTACGAGCAGTACTTC. Protein: CASSEGTVYEQYF. The chain has TRBV2 and TRBJ2-7; D is perhaps TRBD1 (6 bases). The CDR3 has 13 residues. The V gene's germline CDR1 is SNHLY and CDR2 FYNNEI. Trimming stripped 1 base from V and 4 bases from J, with 8 bases between.

This sequence joins TRBV29-1 and TRBJ1-2; D not resolved. The germline V gene encodes CDR1 SQVTM and CDR2 ANQGSEA. The V end was cut by 3 bases, the J end by 3 bases, with 11 bases between. The CDR3 length is 13 residues. DNA for the CDR3: TGCAGCGTTGATAAGTCTCGGGACTATGGCTACACCTTC. Residues: CSVDKSRDYGYTF.

This clone was recorded only once. The chain couples TRBV7-9 to TRBJ1-2; 7 bases are a match to TRBD1. The CDR3 covers 15 residues. The V gene's germline CDR1 is SEHNR and CDR2 FQNEAQ (reference sequence). With 4 bases clipped from V and 4 bases from J, the junction kept 9 bases outside the gene matches. This chain's CDR3 is CASSSGTDFAYGYTF. The CDR3 DNA reads TGTGCCAGCAGCTCCGGGACAGACTTCGCCTATGGCTACACCTTC. Filled out from reference TRBV7-9 and TRBJ1-2, the complete variable domain reads DTGVSQNPRHKITKRGQNVTFRCDPISEHNRLYWYRQTLGQGPEFLTYFQNEAQLEKSRLLSDRFSAERPKGSFSTLEIQRTEQGDSAMYLCASSSGTDFAYGYTFGSGTRLTVV.

This chain joins TRBV7-9 and TRBJ2-5; 12 bases align to TRBD2. Germline V lookup: CDR1 SEHNR, CDR2 FQNEAQ (reference sequence). This CDR3 has 17 residues. V gave up 1 base and J gave up 7 bases; unmatched junction bases: 10. CDR3 region: CASSLVGLAGLRGTQYF. The CDR3 DNA reads TGTGCCAGCAGCTTAGTTGGACTAGCGGGACTACGGGGGACCCAGTACTTC.

The chain carries TRBV30 and TRBJ1-1; no reliable D call. The V and J ends lost 4 bases and 10 bases respectively, with 25 bases between them. This CDR3 has 15 residues. Germline values: CDR1 GTSNPN, CDR2 SVGIG (reference sequence). This CDR3 is CAWICSPYSGSGAFF. CDR3 bases: TGTGCCTGGATCTGCAGTCCCTATTCTGGGTCGGGAGCTTTCTTT.

The V call is TRBV28, the J call TRBJ1-5, with 8 bases aligning to TRBD1. Germline V gives CDR1 MDHEN, CDR2 SYDVKM. The CDR3 spans 15 residues. The J segment lost 8 bases and the V segment lost 6 bases, leaving 12 bases of the junction unmatched. Here the CDR3 reads CASRKRQGKFEPQHF. In DNA form, the CDR3 reads TGTGCCAGCAGGAAGAGACAGGGGAAGTTTGAGCCCCAGCATTTT.

The chain recombines TRBV9 with TRBJ2-1, with TRBD2 identical over 9 bases. Germline V lookup: CDR1 SGDLS, CDR2 YYNGEE. The CDR3 loop spans 18 amino acids. J was trimmed by 5 bases and V by 1 base; bases with no gene match: 13. The CDR3 bases are TGTGCCAGCAGCGTAACTCTCGGAGGCGGGGGGGCCAACAATGAGCAGTTCTTC. Amino acid sequence: CASSVTLGGGGANNEQFF.

The chain is built from TRBV5-1 and TRBJ2-1; TRBD2 matches 11 bases. CDR1 is SGHRS, CDR2 YFSETQ, per germline. There are 18 residues in the CDR3. The ends lost 4 bases at V and 6 bases at J; junction bases unmatched: 15. The CDR3 nucleotides read TGCGCCAGCAGCCTTAGATCCGGGACTAGCGGATTCCCCAATGAGCAGTTCTTC. It translates to CASSLRSGTSGFPNEQFF. The whole variable domain, remainder taken from reference TRBV5-1 and TRBJ2-1, is KAGVTQTPRYLIKTRGQQVTLSCSPISGHRSVSWYQQTPGQGLQFLFEYFSETQRNKGNFPGRFSGRQFSNSRSEMNVSTLELGDSALYLCASSLRSGTSGFPNEQFFGPGTRLTVL.

The gene calls are TRBV5-1 and TRBJ1-2, with a tentative D call TRBD1 (5 bases). The germline CDR1 and CDR2 sequences are SGHRS and YFSETQ. The V end lost 4 bases, the J end lost 5 bases, and 15 bases lay between the germline ends. The CDR3 extends over 14 amino acids. The chain's CDR3 is CASSPGGNQYGYTF. The CDR3, as DNA: TGCGCCAGCAGCCCGGGGGGGAACCAATATGGCTACACCTTC. The full variable domain, completed using reference TRBV5-1 and TRBJ1-2, is KAGVTQTPRYLIKTRGQQVTLSCSPISGHRSVSWYQQTPGQGLQFLFEYFSETQRNKGNFPGRFSGRQFSNSRSEMNVSTLELGDSALYLCASSPGGNQYGYTFGSGTRLTVV.

CDR3 protein: CSASRDRVYQPQHF. The CDR3, as DNA: TGCAGTGCTAGTCGGGACAGGGTGTATCAGCCCCAGCATTTT. This sequence joins TRBV20-1 and TRBJ1-5; 9 bases line up with TRBD1. In germline, CDR1 is DFQATT, CDR2 SNEGSKA (reference sequence). V was clipped by 3 bases and J by 5 bases; unmatched bases: 5. The CDR3 has 14 amino acids.

V gene TRBV19 combines with J gene TRBJ1-4, with 8 bases identical to TRBD1. The CDR3 consists of 15 residues. Germline CDR1 reads LNHDA; CDR2 reads SQIVND (reference sequence). The trim removed 8 bases at V and 5 bases at J, leaving 10 bases unmatched. CDR3 sequence (DNA): TGTGCCAGTGGGGCACAGGGGGGATGGAATGAAAAACTGTTTTTT. It specifies CASGAQGGWNEKLFF.

The rearrangement joins TRBV7-9 to TRBJ1-4; the D gene is possibly TRBD1 (5 bases). CDR1 is SEHNR and CDR2 is FQNEAQ in the germline V gene (reference sequence). V was pared by 1 base and J by 8 bases, with 11 bases between. CDR3 length: 14 residues. This chain's CDR3 is CASSLGDFGEKLFF. CDR3 sequence (DNA): TGTGCCAGCAGCTTAGGGGACTTCGGCGAAAAACTGTTTTTT.

V usage is TRBV30 and J usage is TRBJ2-5; 7 bases fit TRBD2. The CDR3 extends over 13 amino acids. Germline V gene data show CDR1 as GTSNPN and CDR2 as SVGIG (reference sequence). V shed 2 bases and J 6 bases; nucleotides not matched to a gene: 6. This CDR3 is CAWSSGNLKTQYF. CDR3 nucleotides: TGTGCCTGGAGTAGCGGGAATTTGAAGACCCAGTACTTC.

The V call is TRBV3-1 (or the pseudogene TRBV3-2), the J call TRBJ2-2; D is uncertain. Germline V gives CDR1 LGHDT, CDR2 YNNKEL (reference sequence). CDR3 length: 13 amino acids. With 1 base removed from V and 5 bases from J, the gap between germline ends came to 5 bases. The CDR3 region is CASSQAYTGELFF. The DNA for the CDR3 is TGTGCCAGCAGCCAAGCCTATACCGGGGAGCTGTTTTTT.

This clone occurred once. The chain combines TRBV24-1 with TRBJ2-1; 11 bases match TRBD1. The CDR3 runs 16 residues. Germline V CDR1 and CDR2: KGHDR, SFDVKD. J was trimmed by 7 bases and V by 3 bases; bases with no gene match: 7. The CDR3 loop reads CATSDPGTGGRNEQFF. The CDR3 nucleotides are TGTGCCACCAGTGATCCCGGGACAGGGGGGCGTAATGAGCAGTTCTTC.

CDR3 bases: TGTGCCAGCTCACCACTTCACGGACCTTCAGGGCCTGGAAACACCATATATTTT. This codes for CASSPLHGPSGPGNTIYF. The chain joins TRBV18 to TRBJ1-3; D is possibly TRBD1 (5 bases). This CDR3 has 18 residues. Trimming shortened V by 1 base and J by 2 bases, and 18 bases separated the two germline ends. Germline CDR1 is KGHSH and CDR2 is LQKENI.

V gene TRBV3-1 (or the pseudogene TRBV3-2) combines with J gene TRBJ2-7, with 7 bases that match TRBD2. Germline assignment: CDR1 LGHDT and CDR2 YNNKEL (reference sequence). The CDR3 is 16 residues long. V lost 1 base and J lost 0; bases outside the gene matches: 6. The CDR3 region is CASSQATSADSYEQYF. The DNA of the CDR3 is TGTGCCAGCAGCCAAGCTACTAGCGCAGACTCCTACGAGCAGTACTTC.